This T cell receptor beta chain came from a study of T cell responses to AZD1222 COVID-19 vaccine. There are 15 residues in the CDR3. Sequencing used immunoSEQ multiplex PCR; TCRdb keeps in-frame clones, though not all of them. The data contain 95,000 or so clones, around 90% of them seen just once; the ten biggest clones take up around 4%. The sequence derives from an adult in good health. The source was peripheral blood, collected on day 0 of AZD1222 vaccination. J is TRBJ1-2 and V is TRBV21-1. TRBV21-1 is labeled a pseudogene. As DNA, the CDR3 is TGTGCCAGCAGCCCAGCTGGGAGGGGCTCAGATGGCTACACCTTC. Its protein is CASSPAGRGSDGYTF.